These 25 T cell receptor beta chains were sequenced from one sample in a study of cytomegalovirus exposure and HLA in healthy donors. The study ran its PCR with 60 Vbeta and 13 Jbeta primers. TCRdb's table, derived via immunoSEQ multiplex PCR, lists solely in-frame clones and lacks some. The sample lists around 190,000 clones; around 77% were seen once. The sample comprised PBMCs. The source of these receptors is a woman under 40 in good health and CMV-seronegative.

CDR3 DNA sequence: TGTGCCATCAGTGCTAGGAACACCGGGGAGCTGTTTTTT. Residues: CAISARNTGELFF. The chain employs TRBV10-3 and TRBJ2-2; no firm D call. V was shortened by 4 bases and J by 1 base, with 4 bases between the two germline ends. The CDR3 totals 13 residues. The germline V gene encodes CDR1 ENHRY and CDR2 SYGVKD.

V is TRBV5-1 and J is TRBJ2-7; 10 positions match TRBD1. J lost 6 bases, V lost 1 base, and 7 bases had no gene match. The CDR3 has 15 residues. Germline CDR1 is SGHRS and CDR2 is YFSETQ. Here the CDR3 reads CASSLRGTGAGEQYF. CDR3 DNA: TGCGCCAGCAGCTTGAGAGGGACAGGGGCGGGCGAGCAGTACTTC.

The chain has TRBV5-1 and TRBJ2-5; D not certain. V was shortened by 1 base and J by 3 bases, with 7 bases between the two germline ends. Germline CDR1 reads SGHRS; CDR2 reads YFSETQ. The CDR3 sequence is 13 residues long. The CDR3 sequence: CASSLFQEETQYF. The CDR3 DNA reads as TGCGCCAGCAGCTTGTTCCAGGAAGAGACCCAGTACTTC.

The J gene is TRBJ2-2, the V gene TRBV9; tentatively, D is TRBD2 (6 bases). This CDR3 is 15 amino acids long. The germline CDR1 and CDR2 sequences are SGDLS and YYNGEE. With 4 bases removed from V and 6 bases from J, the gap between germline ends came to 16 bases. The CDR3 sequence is CASSLTSRAPGELFF. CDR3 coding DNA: TGTGCCAGCAGCCTCACTAGCAGGGCCCCCGGGGAGCTGTTTTTT.

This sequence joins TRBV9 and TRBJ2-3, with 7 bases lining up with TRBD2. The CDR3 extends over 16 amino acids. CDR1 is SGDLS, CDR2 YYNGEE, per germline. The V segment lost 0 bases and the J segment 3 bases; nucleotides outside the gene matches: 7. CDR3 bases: TGTGCCAGCAGCGTAGTAGCGACTAGCCCTACAGATACGCAGTATTTT. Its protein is CASSVVATSPTDTQYF.

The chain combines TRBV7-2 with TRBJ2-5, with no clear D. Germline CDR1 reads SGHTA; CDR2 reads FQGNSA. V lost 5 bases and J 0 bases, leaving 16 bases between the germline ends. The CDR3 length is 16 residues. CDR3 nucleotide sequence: TGTGCCAGCAGCCCCATGGGCAGTCCCGACCAAGAGACCCAGTACTTC. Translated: CASSPMGSPDQETQYF. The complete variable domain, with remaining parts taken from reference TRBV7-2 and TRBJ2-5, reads GAGVSQSPSNKVTEKGKDVELRCDPISGHTALYWYRQSLGQGLEFLIYFQGNSAPDKSGLPSDRFSAERTGGSVSTLTIQRTQQEDSAVYLCASSPMGSPDQETQYFGPGTRLLVL.

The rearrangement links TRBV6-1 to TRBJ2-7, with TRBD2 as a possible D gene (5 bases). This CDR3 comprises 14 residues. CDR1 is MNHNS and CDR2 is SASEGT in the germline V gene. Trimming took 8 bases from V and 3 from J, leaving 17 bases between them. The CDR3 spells CASGPAEVYYEQYF. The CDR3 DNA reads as TGTGCCAGCGGTCCAGCGGAGGTATACTACGAGCAGTACTTC.

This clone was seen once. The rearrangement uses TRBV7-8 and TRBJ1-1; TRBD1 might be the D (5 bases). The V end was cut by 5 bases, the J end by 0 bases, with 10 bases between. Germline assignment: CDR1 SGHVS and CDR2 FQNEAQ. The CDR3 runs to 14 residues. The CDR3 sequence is CASSATELNTEAFF. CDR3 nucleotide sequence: TGTGCCAGCAGCGCGACAGAATTGAACACTGAAGCTTTCTTT.

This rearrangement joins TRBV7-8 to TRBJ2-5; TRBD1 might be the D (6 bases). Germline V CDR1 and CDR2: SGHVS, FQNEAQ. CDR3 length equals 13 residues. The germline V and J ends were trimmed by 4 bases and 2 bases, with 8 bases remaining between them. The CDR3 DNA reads TGTGCCAGCAGCTCGGGACATCAAGAGACCCAGTACTTC. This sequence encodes CASSSGHQETQYF.

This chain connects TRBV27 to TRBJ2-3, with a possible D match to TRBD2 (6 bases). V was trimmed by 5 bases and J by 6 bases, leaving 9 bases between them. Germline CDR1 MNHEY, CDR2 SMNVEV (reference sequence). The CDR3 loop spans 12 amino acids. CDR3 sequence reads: CASSRRGDTQYF. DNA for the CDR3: TGTGCCAGCAGTCGCCGGGGGGATACGCAGTATTTT.

The CDR3 region has the DNA TGTGCCAGCAAGACTAGCGGGGGGTTTGGCGGGGAGCTGTTTTTT. Translated, it gives CASKTSGGFGGELFF. The V call is TRBV2, the J call TRBJ2-2; 13 positions match TRBD2. The trim removed 7 bases at V and 7 bases at J, leaving 6 bases unmatched. Germline CDR1 is SNHLY and CDR2 is FYNNEI. The CDR3 has 15 residues.

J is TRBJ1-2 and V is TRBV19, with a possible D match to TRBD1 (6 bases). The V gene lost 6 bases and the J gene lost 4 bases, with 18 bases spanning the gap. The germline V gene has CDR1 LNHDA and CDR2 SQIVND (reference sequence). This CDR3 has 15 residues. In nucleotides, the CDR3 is TGTGCCAGTAGCCTCGGCCGGACAGCGAGCTATGGCTACACCTTC. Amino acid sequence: CASSLGRTASYGYTF.

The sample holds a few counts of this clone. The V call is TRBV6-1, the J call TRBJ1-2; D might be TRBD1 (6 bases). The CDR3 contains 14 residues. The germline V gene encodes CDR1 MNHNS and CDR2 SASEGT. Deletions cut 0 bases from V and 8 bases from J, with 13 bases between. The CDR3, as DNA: TGTGCCAGCAGTGAAGCACGGGGGGCGGGAGGCTACACCTTC. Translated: CASSEARGAGGYTF.

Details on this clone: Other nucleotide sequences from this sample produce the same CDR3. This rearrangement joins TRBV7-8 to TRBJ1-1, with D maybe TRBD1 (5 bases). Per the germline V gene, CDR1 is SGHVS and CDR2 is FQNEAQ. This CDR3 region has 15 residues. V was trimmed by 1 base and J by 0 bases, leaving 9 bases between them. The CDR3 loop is CASSLGTGLNTEAFF. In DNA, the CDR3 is TGTGCCAGCAGCTTAGGTACAGGACTGAACACTGAAGCTTTCTTT.

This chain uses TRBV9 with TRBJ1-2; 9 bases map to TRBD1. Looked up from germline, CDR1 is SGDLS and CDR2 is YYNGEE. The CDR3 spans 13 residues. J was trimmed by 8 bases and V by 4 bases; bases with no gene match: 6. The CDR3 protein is CASSLTGGWGYTF. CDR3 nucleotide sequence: TGTGCCAGCAGCCTTACAGGGGGCTGGGGCTACACCTTC.

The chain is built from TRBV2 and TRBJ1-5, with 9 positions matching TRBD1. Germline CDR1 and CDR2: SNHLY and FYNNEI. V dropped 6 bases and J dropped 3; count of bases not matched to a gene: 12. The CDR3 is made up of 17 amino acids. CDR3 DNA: TGTGCCAGCAGGCCTGTAGATCGGGACAGGGACAATCAGCCCCAGCATTTT. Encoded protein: CASRPVDRDRDNQPQHF.

CDR3 DNA: TGTGCCAGCGGACAGTCCAGCTCTGGAAACACCATATATTTT. Its protein is CASGQSSSGNTIYF. V gene TRBV19 combines with J gene TRBJ1-3, with D possibly being TRBD1 (6 bases). The CDR3 spans 14 residues. V was cut by 9 bases and J by 0 bases, with 12 bases left in between. The germline V gene has CDR1 LNHDA and CDR2 SQIVND (reference sequence).

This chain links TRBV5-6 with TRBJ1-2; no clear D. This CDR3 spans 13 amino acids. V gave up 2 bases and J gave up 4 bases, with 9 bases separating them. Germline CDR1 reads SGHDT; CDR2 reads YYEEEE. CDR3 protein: CASSFYTLYGYTF. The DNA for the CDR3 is TGTGCCAGCAGCTTTTATACTCTCTATGGCTACACCTTC.

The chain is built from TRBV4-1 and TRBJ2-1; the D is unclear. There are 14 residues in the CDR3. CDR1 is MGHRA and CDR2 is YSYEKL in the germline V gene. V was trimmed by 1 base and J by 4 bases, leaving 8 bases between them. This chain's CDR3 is CASSQVPGYNEQFF. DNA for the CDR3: TGCGCCAGCAGCCAAGTTCCGGGTTACAATGAGCAGTTCTTC.

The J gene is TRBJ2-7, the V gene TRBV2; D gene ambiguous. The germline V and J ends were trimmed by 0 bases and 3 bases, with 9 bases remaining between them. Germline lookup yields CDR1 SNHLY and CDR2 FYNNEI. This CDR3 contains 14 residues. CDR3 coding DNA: TGTGCCAGCAGTGAAGCCCCACATAACTACGAGCAGTACTTC. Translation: CASSEAPHNYEQYF.

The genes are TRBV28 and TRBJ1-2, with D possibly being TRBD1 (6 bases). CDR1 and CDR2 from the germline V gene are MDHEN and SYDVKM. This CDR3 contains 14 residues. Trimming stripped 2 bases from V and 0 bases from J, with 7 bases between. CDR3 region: CASSLGQSNYGYTF. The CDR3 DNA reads TGTGCCAGCAGTTTAGGACAGTCTAACTATGGCTACACCTTC.

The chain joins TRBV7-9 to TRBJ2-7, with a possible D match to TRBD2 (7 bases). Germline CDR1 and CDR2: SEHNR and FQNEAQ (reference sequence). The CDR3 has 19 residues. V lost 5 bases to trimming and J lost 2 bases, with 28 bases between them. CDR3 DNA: TGTGCCAGCAGCAAAGGGGGAGGGGGACTGTTTTCTTCAACCTACGAGCAGTACTTC. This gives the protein CASSKGGGGLFSSTYEQYF.

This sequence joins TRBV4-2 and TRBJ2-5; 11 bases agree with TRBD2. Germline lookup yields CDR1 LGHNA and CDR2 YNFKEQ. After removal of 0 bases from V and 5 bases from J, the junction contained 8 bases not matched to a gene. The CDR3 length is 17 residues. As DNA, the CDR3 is TGTGCCAGCAGCCAAGAAGGGTGGCTAGCGGGGGGTGAGACCCAGTACTTC. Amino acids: CASSQEGWLAGGETQYF.

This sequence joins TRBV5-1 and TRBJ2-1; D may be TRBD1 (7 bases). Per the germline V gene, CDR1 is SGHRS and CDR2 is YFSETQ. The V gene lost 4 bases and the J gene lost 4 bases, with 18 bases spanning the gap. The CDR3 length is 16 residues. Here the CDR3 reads CASSGDWTGLYNEQFF. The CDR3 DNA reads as TGCGCCAGCAGCGGGGACTGGACAGGACTTTACAATGAGCAGTTCTTC. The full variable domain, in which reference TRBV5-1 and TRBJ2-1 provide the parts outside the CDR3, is KAGVTQTPRYLIKTRGQQVTLSCSPISGHRSVSWYQQTPGQGLQFLFEYFSETQRNKGNFPGRFSGRQFSNSRSEMNVSTLELGDSALYLCASSGDWTGLYNEQFFGPGTRLTVL.

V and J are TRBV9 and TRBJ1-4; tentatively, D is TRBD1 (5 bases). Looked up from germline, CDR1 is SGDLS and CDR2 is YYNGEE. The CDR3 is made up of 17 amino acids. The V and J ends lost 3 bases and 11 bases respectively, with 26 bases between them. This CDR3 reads CASSGAGPGPTALKLFF. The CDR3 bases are TGTGCCAGCAGCGGGGCGGGGCCCGGCCCCACGGCGTTGAAACTGTTTTTT.